These T cell receptor beta chains were read from a single sample in a study of T cell responses to AZD1222 COVID-19 vaccine. Here immunoSEQ multiplex PCR was the method, and the copy in TCRdb shows in-frame clones only, minus some. The data contain some 200,000 clones, just over 90% of them singletons. Sequencing used peripheral blood, obtained on day 0 of AZD1222 vaccination. These receptor sequences come from an adult in good health. Both conserved end residues are part of each CDR3. The D gene is left open where the match is weak. Some rows have no size entry. The others give once, few or many, or a class for an expanded clone.

V gene: TRBV5-8
clone size: NA
D gene: NA
J gene: TRBJ2-1
CDR3 DNA: TGTGCCAGCATTAGGCGGGGTGATGAGCAGTTCTTC
CDR3 protein: CASIRRGDEQFF

V gene: TRBV5-1
clone size: NA
D gene: NA
J gene: TRBJ1-4
CDR3 DNA: TGCGCCAGCAGCCCGGGGGAGCGAGAAAAACTGTTTTTT
CDR3 protein: CASSPGEREKLFF

V gene: TRBV2
clone size: NA
D gene: NA
J gene: TRBJ1-5
CDR3 DNA: TGTGCCAGCAAACGGGATAGCAATCAGCCCCAGCATTTT
CDR3 protein: CASKRDSNQPQHF

V gene: TRBV2
clone size: NA
D gene: NA
J gene: TRBJ2-7
CDR3 DNA: TGTGCCAGCAGGGTGTCCTACGAGCAGTACTTC
CDR3 protein: CASRVSYEQYF

V gene: TRBV11-2
clone size: NA
D gene: TRBD2
J gene: TRBJ2-1
CDR3 DNA: TGTGCCAGCAGCTTAACCGGGACTAGCGCTTACAATGAGCAGTTCTTC
CDR3 protein: CASSLTGTSAYNEQFF

V gene: TRBV6-5
clone size: NA
D gene: NA
J gene: TRBJ1-4
CDR3 DNA: TGTGCCAGCAGTTCCCTGCCAGGGGCCGGTGATGAAAAACTGTTTTTT
CDR3 protein: CASSSLPGAGDEKLFF

V gene: TRBV5-5
clone size: NA
D gene: NA
J gene: TRBJ2-7
CDR3 DNA: TGTGCCAGCAGCAGGGGGATCAGAGACGAGCAGTACTTC
CDR3 protein: CASSRGIRDEQYF

V gene: TRBV19
clone size: NA
D gene: NA
J gene: TRBJ2-7
CDR3 DNA: TGTGCCACCTCGGACGGAACCAAAAACGAGCAGTACTTC
CDR3 protein: CATSDGTKNEQYF

V gene: TRBV27
clone size: NA
D gene: NA
J gene: TRBJ1-4
CDR3 DNA: TGTGCCAGCAGTCCTGCTGGACAGAATGAAAAACTGTTTTTT
CDR3 protein: CASSPAGQNEKLFF

V gene: TRBV4-1
clone size: few
D gene: NA
J gene: TRBJ2-1
CDR3 DNA: TGCGCCAGCAGCCAAGAAGGGAGTGTAGACAATGAGCAGTTCTTC
CDR3 protein: CASSQEGSVDNEQFF

V gene: TRBV5-6
clone size: NA
D gene: NA
J gene: TRBJ1-3
CDR3 DNA: TGTGCCAGCAGCTTGGGTGGGGCTGGAAACACCATATATTTT
CDR3 protein: CASSLGGAGNTIYF

V gene: TRBV11-2
clone size: NA
D gene: NA
J gene: TRBJ2-7
CDR3 DNA: TGTGCCAGCAGCCTAACCAGGGCCTACGAGCAGTACTTC
CDR3 protein: CASSLTRAYEQYF

V gene: TRBV19
clone size: NA
D gene: NA
J gene: TRBJ1-1
CDR3 DNA: TGTGCCAGTAGTAATCCCGGGGGGCTTCTCATGAACACTGAAGCTTTCTTT
CDR3 protein: CASSNPGGLLMNTEAFF

V gene: TRBV4-1
clone size: NA
D gene: NA
J gene: TRBJ1-1
CDR3 DNA: TGCGCCAGCAGCCATGAGGGTAGTCCTGAAGCTTTCTTT
CDR3 protein: CASSHEGSPEAFF

V gene: TRBV5-5
clone size: NA
D gene: TRBD2
J gene: TRBJ2-1
CDR3 DNA: TGTGCCAGCAGCTTTTTCGGGACTAGCGGGGGGCACTCCTACAATGAGCAGTTCTTC
CDR3 protein: CASSFFGTSGGHSYNEQFF

V gene: TRBV6-5
clone size: NA
D gene: NA
J gene: TRBJ1-1
CDR3 DNA: TGTGCCAGCCGGCGGGGGGCCGACACTGAAGCTTTCTTT
CDR3 protein: CASRRGADTEAFF

V gene: TRBV9
clone size: NA
D gene: NA
J gene: TRBJ1-2
CDR3 DNA: TGTGCCAGCAGCGTAGAAGGGTCAAACCCCTATGGCTACACCTTC
CDR3 protein: CASSVEGSNPYGYTF

V gene: TRBV5-4
clone size: NA
D gene: TRBD2
J gene: TRBJ2-1
CDR3 DNA: TGTGCCAGCAGCTTAGAGGGAGGGTTAAGGAATGAGCAGTTCTTC
CDR3 protein: CASSLEGGLRNEQFF

V gene: TRBV14
clone size: NA
D gene: TRBD1
J gene: TRBJ2-7
CDR3 DNA: TGTGCCAGCAGCCTTTATTCAGGACAGGCGTCCGAGCAGTACTTC
CDR3 protein: CASSLYSGQASEQYF

V gene: TRBV7-9
clone size: once
D gene: NA
J gene: TRBJ2-1
CDR3 DNA: TGTGCCAGCAGCTTAAGGGGGGAGGGGAGCTCCTACAATGAGCAGTTCTTC
CDR3 protein: CASSLRGEGSSYNEQFF

V gene: TRBV19
clone size: few
D gene: NA
J gene: TRBJ1-5
CDR3 DNA: TGTGCCAGTAGTGAAGGGCAGGGCAATCAGCCCCAGCATTTT
CDR3 protein: CASSEGQGNQPQHF

V gene: TRBV15
clone size: NA
D gene: NA
J gene: TRBJ1-2
CDR3 DNA: TGTGCCACCAGCAGATCTCAGGGCCTCAACTATGGCTACACCTTC
CDR3 protein: CATSRSQGLNYGYTF

V gene: TRBV20-1
clone size: NA
D gene: NA
J gene: TRBJ1-5
CDR3 DNA: TGCAGTGCTAGTACAGACCTCCAGTCCCAGCATTTT
CDR3 protein: CSASTDLQSQHF

V gene: TRBV11-2
clone size: NA
D gene: TRBD1
J gene: TRBJ2-7
CDR3 DNA: TGTGCCAGCAGCCCGACCCAAAGACAGGGTTGGTCCTACGAGCAGTACTTC
CDR3 protein: CASSPTQRQGWSYEQYF

V gene: TRBV2
clone size: NA
D gene: NA
J gene: TRBJ1-5
CDR3 DNA: TGTGCCAGCAGTGGGGGAGACGGCAATCAGCCCCAGCATTTT
CDR3 protein: CASSGGDGNQPQHF

V gene: TRBV6-5
clone size: NA
D gene: NA
J gene: TRBJ1-5
CDR3 DNA: TGTGCCAGCACCGTAAGATCCGATGGCAATCAGCCCCAGCATTTT
CDR3 protein: CASTVRSDGNQPQHF

V gene: TRBV6-5
clone size: NA
D gene: NA
J gene: TRBJ2-5
CDR3 DNA: TGTGCCAGCAGTCTTCTGCAAGAGACCCAGTACTTC
CDR3 protein: CASSLLQETQYF

V gene: TRBV30
clone size: NA
D gene: NA
J gene: TRBJ1-2
CDR3 DNA: TGTGCCTGGAGTGCGGGAAACTATGGCTACACCTTC
CDR3 protein: CAWSAGNYGYTF

V gene: TRBV7-6
clone size: once
D gene: TRBD1
J gene: TRBJ2-1
CDR3 DNA: TGTGCCAGCAGCGGTCCCGGGACAGGGTACAATGAGCAGTTCTTC
CDR3 protein: CASSGPGTGYNEQFF

V gene: TRBV18
clone size: NA
D gene: NA
J gene: TRBJ2-2
CDR3 DNA: TGTGCCAGCTCACCACTCACCGGGGAGCTGTTTTTT
CDR3 protein: CASSPLTGELFF

V gene: TRBV4-2
clone size: NA
D gene: NA
J gene: TRBJ2-1
CDR3 DNA: TGTGCCAGCAGCCTAAGCGGTGAGCAGTTCTTC
CDR3 protein: CASSLSGEQFF

V gene: TRBV9
clone size: once
D gene: NA
J gene: TRBJ1-6
CDR3 DNA: TGTGCCAGCAGCGTAGAACAGAGGGGATCACCCCTCCACTTT
CDR3 protein: CASSVEQRGSPLHF

V gene: TRBV3-1/TRBV3-2
clone size: NA
D gene: TRBD1
J gene: TRBJ1-5
CDR3 DNA: TGTGCCAGCAGCCCGGGACAGTCCAATCAGCCCCAGCATTTT
CDR3 protein: CASSPGQSNQPQHF

V gene: TRBV2
clone size: NA
D gene: NA
J gene: TRBJ1-2
CDR3 DNA: TGTGCCAGCAGTGAAGAGTCAGTAGTGGGGGGCTACACCTTC
CDR3 protein: CASSEESVVGGYTF

V gene: TRBV5-1
clone size: NA
D gene: NA
J gene: TRBJ1-1
CDR3 DNA: TGCGCCAGCCAATCAGGGGTGAGAGCTGAAGCTTTCTTT
CDR3 protein: CASQSGVRAEAFF

V gene: TRBV21-1
clone size: NA
D gene: NA
J gene: TRBJ2-5
CDR3 DNA: TGTGCCAGGCCCAGACAGTTACAAGAGACCCAGTACTTC
CDR3 protein: CARPRQLQETQYF

V gene: TRBV19
clone size: NA
D gene: NA
J gene: TRBJ1-6
CDR3 DNA: TGTGCCAGTAAATCGGGCGGAGAGGGTAGGAGTTCACCCCTCCACTTT
CDR3 protein: CASKSGGEGRSSPLHF

V gene: TRBV5-4
clone size: NA
D gene: NA
J gene: TRBJ2-3
CDR3 DNA: TGTGCCAGCTCGGACGGCACAGATACGCAGTATTTT
CDR3 protein: CASSDGTDTQYF

V gene: TRBV4-2
clone size: NA
D gene: NA
J gene: TRBJ1-5
CDR3 DNA: TGTGCCAGCAGCCAAGATGTGGGCAGGGTGGATCAGCCCCAGCATTTT
CDR3 protein: CASSQDVGRVDQPQHF

V gene: TRBV19
clone size: NA
D gene: TRBD2
J gene: TRBJ2-3
CDR3 DNA: TGTGCCAGTAGGCAACTAGCGGGGCGAGCAGATACGCAGTATTTT
CDR3 protein: CASRQLAGRADTQYF